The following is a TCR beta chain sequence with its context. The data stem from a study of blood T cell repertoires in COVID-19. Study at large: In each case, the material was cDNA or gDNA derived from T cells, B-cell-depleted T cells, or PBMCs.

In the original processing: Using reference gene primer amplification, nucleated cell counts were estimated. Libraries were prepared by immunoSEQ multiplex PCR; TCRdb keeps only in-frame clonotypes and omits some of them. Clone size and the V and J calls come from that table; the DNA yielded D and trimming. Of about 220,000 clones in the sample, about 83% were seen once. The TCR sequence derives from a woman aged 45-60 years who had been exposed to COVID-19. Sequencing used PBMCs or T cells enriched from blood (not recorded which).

The CDR3 DNA is TGCGCCAGCAGCCAAGGGACAGGGGCTAACACTGAAGCTTTCTTT. It is translated as CASSQGTGANTEAFF. This rearrangement joins TRBV4-3 to TRBJ1-1, with 9 bases matching TRBD1. The CDR3 loop spans 15 amino acids. Looked up from germline, CDR1 is LGHNA and CDR2 is YSLEER. Trimming cost V 1 base and J 2 bases; bases outside gene matches: 2.